The text below deals with one T cell receptor (beta chain). This specimen belongs to a study of T cell changes during pregnancy in multiple sclerosis. The data were produced by immunoSEQ multiplex PCR, yet TCRdb's version contains in-frame clones alone and is incomplete. Among around 99,000 clones, 92% were seen once, and the ten largest hold roughly 2.7%. The J segment lost 5 bases and the V segment lost 2 bases, leaving 4 bases of the junction unmatched. The CDR3 sequence is 15 residues long. CDR1 SEHNR and CDR2 FQNEAQ come from the germline V gene (reference sequence). The material sequenced was peripheral blood, taken in the first trimester of pregnancy. The clonotype was recovered from a female donor with multiple sclerosis, enrolled in a pregnancy study. This chain connects TRBV7-9 to TRBJ1-4; 8 nucleotides align to TRBD1. The CDR3 reads CASSLWQGANEKLFF. DNA for the CDR3: TGTGCCAGCAGCTTATGGCAGGGGGCAAATGAAAAACTGTTTTTT.